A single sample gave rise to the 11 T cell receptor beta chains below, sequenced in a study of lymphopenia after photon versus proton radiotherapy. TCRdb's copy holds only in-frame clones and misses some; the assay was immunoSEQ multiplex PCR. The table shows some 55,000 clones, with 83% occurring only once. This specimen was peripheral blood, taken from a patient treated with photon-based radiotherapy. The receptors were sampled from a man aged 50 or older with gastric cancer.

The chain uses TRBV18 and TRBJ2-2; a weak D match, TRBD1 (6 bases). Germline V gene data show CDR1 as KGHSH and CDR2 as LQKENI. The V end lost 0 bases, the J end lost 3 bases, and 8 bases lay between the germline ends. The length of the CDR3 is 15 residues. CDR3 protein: CASSPPPGDTGELFF. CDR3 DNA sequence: TGTGCCAGCTCACCACCGCCAGGGGACACCGGGGAGCTGTTTTTT.

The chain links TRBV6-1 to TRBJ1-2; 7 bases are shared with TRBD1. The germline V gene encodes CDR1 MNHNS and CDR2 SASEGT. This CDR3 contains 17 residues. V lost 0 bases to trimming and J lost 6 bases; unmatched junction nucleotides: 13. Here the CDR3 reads CASSEAFWAGGRNGYTF. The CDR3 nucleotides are TGTGCCAGCAGTGAAGCCTTTTGGGCAGGGGGACGGAATGGCTACACCTTC.

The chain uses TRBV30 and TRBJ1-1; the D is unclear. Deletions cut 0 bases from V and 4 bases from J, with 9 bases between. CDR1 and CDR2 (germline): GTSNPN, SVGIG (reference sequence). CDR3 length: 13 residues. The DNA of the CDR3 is TGTGCCTGGAGTGTAGGGCGGGGCACTGAAGCTTTCTTT. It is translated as CAWSVGRGTEAFF.

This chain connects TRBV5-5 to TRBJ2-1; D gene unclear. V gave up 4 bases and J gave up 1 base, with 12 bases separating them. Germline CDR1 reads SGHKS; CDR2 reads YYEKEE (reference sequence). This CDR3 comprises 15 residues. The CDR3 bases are TGTGCCAGCAGCACCGACGGAACGTCCTACAATGAGCAGTTCTTC. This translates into CASSTDGTSYNEQFF.

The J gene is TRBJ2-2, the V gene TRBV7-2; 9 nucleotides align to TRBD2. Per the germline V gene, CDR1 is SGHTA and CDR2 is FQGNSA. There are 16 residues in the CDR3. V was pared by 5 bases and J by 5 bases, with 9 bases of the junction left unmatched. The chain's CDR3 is CASSTEVAGDTGELFF. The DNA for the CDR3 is TGTGCCAGCAGCACCGAGGTAGCGGGAGATACCGGGGAGCTGTTTTTT.

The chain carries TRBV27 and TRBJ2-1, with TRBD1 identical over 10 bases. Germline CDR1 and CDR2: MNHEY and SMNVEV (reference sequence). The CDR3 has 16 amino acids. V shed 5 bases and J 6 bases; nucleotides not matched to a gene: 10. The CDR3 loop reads CASSRPGQGLSNEQFF. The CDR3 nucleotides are TGTGCCAGCAGTAGACCGGGACAGGGGTTAAGCAATGAGCAGTTCTTC.

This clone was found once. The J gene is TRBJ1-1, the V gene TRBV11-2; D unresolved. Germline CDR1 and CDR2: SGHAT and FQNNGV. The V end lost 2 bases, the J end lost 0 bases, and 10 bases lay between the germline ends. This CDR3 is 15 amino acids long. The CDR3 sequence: CASSLSTSMNTEAFF. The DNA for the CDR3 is TGTGCCAGCAGCTTATCGACGTCCATGAACACTGAAGCTTTCTTT.

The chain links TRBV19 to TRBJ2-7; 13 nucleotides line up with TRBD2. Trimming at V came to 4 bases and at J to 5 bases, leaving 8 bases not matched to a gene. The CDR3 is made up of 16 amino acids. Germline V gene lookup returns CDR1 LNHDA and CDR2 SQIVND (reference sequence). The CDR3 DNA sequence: TGTGCCAGTAGTAACCCGGGACTAGCGGGATCACACGAGCAGTACTTC. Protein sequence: CASSNPGLAGSHEQYF. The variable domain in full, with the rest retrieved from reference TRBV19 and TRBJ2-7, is DGGITQSPKYLFRKEGQNVTLSCEQNLNHDAMYWYRQDPGQGLRLIYYSQIVNDFQKGDIAEGYSVSREKKESFPLTVTSAQKNPTAFYLCASSNPGLAGSHEQYFGPGTRLTVT.

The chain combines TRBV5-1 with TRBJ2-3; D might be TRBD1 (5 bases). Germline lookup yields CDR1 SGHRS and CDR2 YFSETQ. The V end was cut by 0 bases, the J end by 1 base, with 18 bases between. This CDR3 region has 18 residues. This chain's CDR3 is CASSLGGLLLRGTDTQYF. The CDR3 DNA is TGCGCCAGCAGCTTGGGGGGTCTCCTTCTCAGGGGCACAGATACGCAGTATTTT. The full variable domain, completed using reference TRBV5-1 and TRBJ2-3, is KAGVTQTPRYLIKTRGQQVTLSCSPISGHRSVSWYQQTPGQGLQFLFEYFSETQRNKGNFPGRFSGRQFSNSRSEMNVSTLELGDSALYLCASSLGGLLLRGTDTQYFGPGTRLTVL.

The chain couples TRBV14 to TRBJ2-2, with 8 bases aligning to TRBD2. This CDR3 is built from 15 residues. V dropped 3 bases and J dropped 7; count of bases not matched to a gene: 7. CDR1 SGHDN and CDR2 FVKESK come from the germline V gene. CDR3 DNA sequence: TGTGCCAGCAGCCAGTTAGCGGGAATTGTCGGGGAGCTGTTTTTT. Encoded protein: CASSQLAGIVGELFF.

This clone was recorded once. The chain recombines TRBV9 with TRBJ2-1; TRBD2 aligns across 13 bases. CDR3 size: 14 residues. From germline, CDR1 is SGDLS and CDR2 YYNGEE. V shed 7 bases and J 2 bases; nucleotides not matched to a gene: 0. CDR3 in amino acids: CASGLAGAYNEQFF. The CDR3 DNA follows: TGTGCCAGCGGACTAGCGGGAGCCTACAATGAGCAGTTCTTC.